Listed below are T cell receptor beta chains from one sample, sequenced in a study of CD8 T cells in Susac syndrome. MiXCR, applied by TCRdb to the immunoSEQ multiplex PCR reads, yields one record per CDR3 protein. The sample lists roughly 190,000 distinct CDR3 sequences; 95% were seen once. Sequenced sample: CD8+ T cells from PBMCs. The receptors were sampled from a human donor with Susac syndrome. Each CDR3 is given with its conserved first and last residue. The D gene is left open where the match is weak. A clone size is listed for some rows: how often the clone was seen (once, few, many), or a class if it is expanded.

v_gene,d_gene,j_gene,abundance,CDR3nt,CDR3aa
TRBV12-3/TRBV12-4,-,TRBJ1-2,-,TGTGCCAGCAGAAAGGCGTATGGCTACACCTTC,CASRKAYGYTF
TRBV4-1,-,TRBJ1-2,once,TGCGCCACCAACCAGGGTAATGGCTACACCTTC,CATNQGNGYTF
TRBV9,-,TRBJ1-1,-,TGTGCCAGCAGCGGGTCGTTACGACAGGAGAACACTGAAGCTTTCTTT,CASSGSLRQENTEAFF
TRBV20-1,TRBD2,TRBJ2-2,-,TGCAGTGCTAGCTCTAGCGGAAACACCGGGGAGCTGTTTTTT,CSASSSGNTGELFF
TRBV24-1,TRBD1,TRBJ2-1,-,TGTGCCACCAGTGACCTCCCCGGTGTAGACAGGGGGAATGAGCAGTTCTTC,CATSDLPGVDRGNEQFF
TRBV4-1,-,TRBJ2-3,-,TGCGCCAGCAGCCAAGATGGGCTAGAAAGCACAGATACGCAGTATTTT,CASSQDGLESTDTQYF
TRBV29-1,-,TRBJ2-7,once,TGCAGCGTCCCAACGGGGAACGAGCAGTACTTC,CSVPTGNEQYF
TRBV7-9,-,TRBJ2-7,-,TGTGCCAGCAGCAACCGGGACCCCGACTACGAGCAGTACTTC,CASSNRDPDYEQYF
TRBV29-1,-,TRBJ1-5,once,TGCAGCGTTGAAGGGCAGGGAATCGGCAATCAGCCCCAGCATTTT,CSVEGQGIGNQPQHF
TRBV5-1,TRBD2,TRBJ2-3,-,TGCGCCAGCAGCTTGGGGACTAGCGGGGGAAGCACAGATACGCAGTATTTT,CASSLGTSGGSTDTQYF
TRBV7-3,-,TRBJ2-5,-,TGTGCCAGCAGCCCCCACTCCCAAGAGACCCAGTACTTC,CASSPHSQETQYF
TRBV9,-,TRBJ2-2,-,TGTGCCAGCAGCTTACCCTACGGCGGGGAGCTGTTTTTT,CASSLPYGGELFF
TRBV7-9,TRBD1,TRBJ1-1,-,TGTGCCAGCAGCAACCCGGACAGGGGGGGGCTCGCTTTCTTT,CASSNPDRGGLAFF
TRBV6-5,-,TRBJ1-2,-,TGTGCCAGCAGTTACTCTGGAGGGATTGGCTACACCTTC,CASSYSGGIGYTF
TRBV5-6,TRBD1,TRBJ2-7,once,TGTGCCAGCAACCGACAGGGTTGGTCCTACGAGCAGTACTTC,CASNRQGWSYEQYF
TRBV30,-,TRBJ1-1,-,TGTGCCTGGGACCTAGGTGAGACTGAAGCTTTCTTT,CAWDLGETEAFF